The clone carrying this T cell receptor beta chain was detected ten times or more. Its antigen is unknown. TCRdb reprocessed the PCR reads using MiXCR. The sample has 25,000 to 30,000 clones, around 24% seen once. The V end lost 6 bases, the J end lost 2 bases, and 10 bases lay between the germline ends. This CDR3 is 13 amino acids long. Germline-derived CDR1 and CDR2 are SGDLS and YYNGEE. This record belongs to a study of metastatic and nonmetastatic thyroid tumors. There were no patients who had received any treatment before thyroid surgery. Whole-study results and caveats: When malignant thyroid tumors were compared with benign nodules, TCR beta diversity was reportedly significantly higher in the malignant tumors. This held in both blood and tumor samples.

V gene TRBV9 combines with J gene TRBJ2-3, with D perhaps TRBD2 (5 bases). This clonotype originated in a female donor with papillary thyroid cancer or a benign thyroid nodule (not recorded which). Some clones in this sample may be carry-over from other donors' samples. Sample: blood. DNA of the CDR3: TGTGCCAGCACCCCCCGGGACACAGATACGCAGTATTTT. As protein: CASTPRDTDTQYF.